This T cell receptor (beta chain) originates from a study of blood T cell repertoires in COVID-19. Study-level information: Collection of acute and convalescent COVID-19 samples took place in the United States, Italy and Spain. Nucleic acid was either cDNA or gDNA, and it came from T cells, B-cell-depleted T cells, or PBMCs.

In the authors' workflow: Amplifying reference gene primers gave estimates of nucleated cell counts. TCRdb's copy holds only in-frame clones and misses some; the assay was immunoSEQ multiplex PCR. V, J and clone size are taken as reported in that table, and D and trimming were inferred from the DNA itself. The table shows roughly 190,000 clones, with around 85% occurring only once. The germline V gene has CDR1 SGHAT and CDR2 FQNNGV. V shed 4 bases, J shed 2 bases, and the junction held 4 bases outside the gene matches. The CDR3 length is 15 residues. The sequence came from a man aged 30 to 39 with acute or convalescent COVID-19. Specimen: peripheral blood. The genes are TRBV11-2 and TRBJ2-3; 9 bases map to TRBD1. In DNA form, the CDR3 reads TGTGCCAGCAGCTCGGGACAGGGATACACAGATACGCAGTATTTT. Translated: CASSSGQGYTDTQYF.